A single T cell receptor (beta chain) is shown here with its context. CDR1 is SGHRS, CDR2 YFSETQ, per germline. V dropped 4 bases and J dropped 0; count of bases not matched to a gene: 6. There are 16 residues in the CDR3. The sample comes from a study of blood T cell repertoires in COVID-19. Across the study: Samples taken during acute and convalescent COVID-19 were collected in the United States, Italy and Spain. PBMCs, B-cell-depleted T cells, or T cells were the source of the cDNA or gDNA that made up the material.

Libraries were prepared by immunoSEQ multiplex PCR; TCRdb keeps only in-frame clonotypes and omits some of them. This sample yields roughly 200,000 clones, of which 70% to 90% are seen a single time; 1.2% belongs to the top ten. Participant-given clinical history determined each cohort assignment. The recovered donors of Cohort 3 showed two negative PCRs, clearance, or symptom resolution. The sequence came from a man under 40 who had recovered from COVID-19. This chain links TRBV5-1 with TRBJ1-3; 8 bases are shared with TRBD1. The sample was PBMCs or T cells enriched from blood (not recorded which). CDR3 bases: TGCGCCAGCAGCATCCACGGACAGGGCTCTGGAAACACCATATATTTT. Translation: CASSIHGQGSGNTIYF.